This TCR beta chain was sequenced for a study of T-cell memory formation after mild COVID-19. Study outcomes and limitations: Clones which contracted sat mainly in CM and EM if CD4+, and in EMRA if CD8+.

To note about this clonotype: Its antigen remains unknown.

From germline, CDR1 is SEHNR and CDR2 FQNEAQ (reference sequence). V lost 7 bases to trimming and J lost 5 bases, with 7 bases between them. This CDR3 spans 11 amino acids. TCRdb reprocessed the 5' RACE reads with MiXCR, giving one entry per CDR3 protein. This table has about 210,000 distinct CDR3 sequences, about 27% appearing once. Material for sequencing was PBMCs or a T cell subset sorted from them (not recorded which). The receptor comes from an adult woman who had mild COVID-19 (a few samples of this study predate the infection). Cell type and time point are not known. The chain couples TRBV7-9 to TRBJ2-3; unclear D gene. The CDR3 DNA reads TGTGCCAGCACCCCTGTAGATACGCAGTATTTT. Residues: CASTPVDTQYF.